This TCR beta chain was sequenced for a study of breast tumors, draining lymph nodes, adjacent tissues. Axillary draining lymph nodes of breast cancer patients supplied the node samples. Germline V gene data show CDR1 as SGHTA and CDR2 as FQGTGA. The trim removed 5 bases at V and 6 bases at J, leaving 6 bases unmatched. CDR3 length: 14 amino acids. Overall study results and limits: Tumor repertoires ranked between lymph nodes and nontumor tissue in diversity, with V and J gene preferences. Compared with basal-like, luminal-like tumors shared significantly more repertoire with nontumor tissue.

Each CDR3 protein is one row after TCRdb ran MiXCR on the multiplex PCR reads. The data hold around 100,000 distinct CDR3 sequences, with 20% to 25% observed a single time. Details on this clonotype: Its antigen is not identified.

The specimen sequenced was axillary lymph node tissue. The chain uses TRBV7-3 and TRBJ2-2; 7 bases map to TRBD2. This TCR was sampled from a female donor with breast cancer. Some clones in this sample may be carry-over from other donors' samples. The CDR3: CASSRGTNPGELFF. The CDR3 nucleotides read TGTGCCAGCAGCCGAGGGACTAACCCCGGGGAGCTGTTTTTT.